The clone carrying this T cell receptor beta chain was seen only a few times. From the 5' RACE reads, TCRdb called clonotypes with MiXCR, one entry per CDR3 protein. The sample includes fewer than 400,000 distinct CDR3 sequences, 15% to 20% of them seen just once. The data were taken from a study of T-cell memory formation after mild COVID-19. Sequenced material: PBMCs or a T cell subset sorted from them (not recorded which). The source of this sequence is a man aged 18 to 35 who had mild COVID-19 (a few samples of this study predate the infection). Cell type and time point are not known.

DNA for the CDR3: TGTGCCAGCAGCTTGGCAGGGTTGGACTCCTATGGCTACACCTTC. It encodes CASSLAGLDSYGYTF. The chain couples TRBV5-4 to TRBJ1-2; D may be TRBD1 (5 bases). CDR3 size: 15 residues. The germline V gene encodes CDR1 SGHNT and CDR2 YYREEE (reference sequence). V was clipped by 0 bases and J by 4 bases, with 13 bases between them.